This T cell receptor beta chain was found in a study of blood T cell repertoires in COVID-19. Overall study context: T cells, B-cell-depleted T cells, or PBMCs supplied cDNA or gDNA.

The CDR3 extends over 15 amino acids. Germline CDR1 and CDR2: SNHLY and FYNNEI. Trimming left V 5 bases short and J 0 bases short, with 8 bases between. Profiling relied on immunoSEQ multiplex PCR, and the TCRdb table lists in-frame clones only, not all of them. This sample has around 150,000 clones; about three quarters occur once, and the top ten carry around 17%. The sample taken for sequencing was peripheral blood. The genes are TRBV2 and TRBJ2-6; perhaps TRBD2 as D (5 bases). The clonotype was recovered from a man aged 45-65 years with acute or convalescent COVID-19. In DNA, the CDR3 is TGTGCCAGCAGTCCCGACTACTCTGGGGCCAACGTCCTGACTTTC. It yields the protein CASSPDYSGANVLTF.